Presented here are 15 T cell receptor beta chains from one specimen sequenced in a study of T cells after yellow fever vaccination. Each CDR3 protein gets one entry after TCRdb re-called the 5' RACE reads with MiXCR. The table records a few hundred thousand distinct CDR3 sequences, over 3.5% of them present only once. The sequencing used PBMCs, collected 15 days after the yellow fever booster vaccination. These receptors all come from a man between 18 and 29 years old who received the YFV17D yellow fever vaccine.

This clonotype was found many times. The chain employs TRBV7-9 and TRBJ1-4; TRBD1 agrees at 9 bases. Looked up from germline, CDR1 is SEHNR and CDR2 is FQNEAQ (reference sequence). V dropped 3 bases and J dropped 6; count of bases not matched to a gene: 2. The CDR3 extends over 14 amino acids. The CDR3 is CASSFRTGDEKLFF. Written as DNA, the CDR3 is TGTGCCAGCAGCTTCCGGACAGGGGATGAAAAACTGTTTTTT.

This clonotype was detected only a few times. The chain combines TRBV5-1 with TRBJ1-1, with D uncertain. This CDR3 comprises 16 residues. Germline V gene lookup returns CDR1 SGHRS and CDR2 YFSETQ. Trimming pared 4 bases from V and 0 bases from J, leaving 16 bases between. The CDR3 sequence: CASSGGPGIMNTEAFF. In DNA, the CDR3 is TGCGCCAGCAGCGGTGGACCGGGCATCATGAACACTGAAGCTTTCTTT.

The chain uses TRBV10-3 and TRBJ1-2, with D tentatively TRBD1 (5 bases). The ends were cut back, 6 bases at V and 1 base at J, with 12 bases in the middle. Germline CDR1 ENHRY, CDR2 SYGVKD. The CDR3 is 14 residues long. CDR3 sequence reads: CAISEQQDNYGYTF. The CDR3 DNA sequence: TGTGCCATCAGCGAACAACAGGATAACTATGGCTACACCTTC.

The rearrangement links TRBV4-3 to TRBJ2-5; possibly TRBD2 for D (7 bases). Germline lookup yields CDR1 LGHNA and CDR2 YSLEER. Trimming pared 4 bases from V and 1 base from J, leaving 22 bases between. This CDR3 is built from 18 residues. CDR3 sequence reads: CASSRHKTVRGPQETQYF. The CDR3 nucleotides are TGCGCCAGCAGCCGCCACAAGACGGTGCGGGGGCCCCAAGAGACCCAGTACTTC.

In its sample, this clonotype was seen many times. The CDR3 DNA follows: TGTGCCAGCAGACCACCGTTGGCCCGGGGGCGGGCAAACACTGAAGCTTTCTTT. Amino acids: CASRPPLARGRANTEAFF. The rearrangement uses TRBV7-9 and TRBJ1-1; a weak D match, TRBD1 (6 bases). V was trimmed by 6 bases and J by 2 bases, leaving 25 bases between them. From germline, CDR1 is SEHNR and CDR2 FQNEAQ (reference sequence). CDR3 length: 18 residues.

The table lists this clonotype with many counts. The chain couples TRBV6-2 or TRBV6-3 to TRBJ1-5, with D unresolved. V was pared by 2 bases and J by 11 bases, with 10 bases between. CDR1 is MNHEY and CDR2 is SVGEGT in the germline V gene. The CDR3 loop spans 12 amino acids. CDR3 coding DNA: TGTGCCAGCAGTTACAGGTCAAACGCCCAGCATTTT. Its translation: CASSYRSNAQHF.

This clonotype appeared a few times. This chain joins TRBV7-2 and TRBJ2-1; 7 nucleotides line up with TRBD2. The CDR3 runs 18 residues. J was trimmed by 6 bases and V by 1 base; bases with no gene match: 15. Per germline, CDR1 SGHTA and CDR2 FQGNSA. The CDR3 reads CASSLEAPFISSGNEQFF. Here the CDR3 DNA reads TGTGCCAGCAGCTTAGAAGCCCCTTTTATTTCTAGCGGCAATGAGCAGTTCTTC.

In its sample, this clonotype was seen many times. V and J are TRBV18 and TRBJ2-2; TRBD1 matches 7 bases. Germline V gene sequence: CDR1 KGHSH, CDR2 LQKENI. The CDR3 runs to 16 residues. The V and J ends lost 5 bases and 0 bases, in that order; junction bases with no gene match: 6. CDR3 DNA sequence: TGTGCCAGCTCAGAGAGACAGGGCCCGAACACCGGGGAGCTGTTTTTT. It encodes CASSERQGPNTGELFF.

This clonotype was picked up many times. The chain couples TRBV7-2 to TRBJ2-3; D is undetermined. The CDR3 is made up of 12 amino acids. Between the trimmed V and J ends, which lost 5 bases and 4 bases, there was a span of 7 bases. Per germline, CDR1 SGHTA and CDR2 FQGNSA. The CDR3 reads CASSPRADTQYF. The CDR3, as DNA: TGTGCCAGCAGCCCGCGAGCAGATACGCAGTATTTT. The full variable domain, rest sourced from reference TRBV7-2 and TRBJ2-3, is GAGVSQSPSNKVTEKGKDVELRCDPISGHTALYWYRQSLGQGLEFLIYFQGNSAPDKSGLPSDRFSAERTGGSVSTLTIQRTQQEDSAVYLCASSPRADTQYFGPGTRLTVL.

Many counts were recorded for this clonotype. This sequence joins TRBV7-7 and TRBJ2-1; D is unresolved. The CDR3 extends over 13 amino acids. The V end was cut by 8 bases, the J end by 7 bases, with 15 bases between. Germline values: CDR1 SSHAT, CDR2 FNYEAQ (reference sequence). CDR3 sequence (DNA): TGTGCCAGCGGTAACGGGTTGGGGAATGAGCAGTTCTTC. Its protein product is CASGNGLGNEQFF.

This chain joins TRBV12-3 or TRBV12-4 and TRBJ2-5; D call uncertain. The CDR3 has 13 amino acids. Trimming pared 7 bases from V and 2 bases from J, leaving 11 bases between. The CDR3, as DNA: TGTGCCAGCAAGGCCGGTCTTCAAGAGACCCAGTACTTC. Translation: CASKAGLQETQYF.

This clonotype was detected a few times. The rearrangement uses TRBV2 and TRBJ2-5, with 9 bases lining up with TRBD1. Germline CDR1 reads SNHLY; CDR2 reads FYNNEI. With V trimmed by 9 bases and J by 5 bases, 4 bases remained unmatched. This CDR3 is 12 amino acids long. CDR3 protein: CASTQGAETQYF. CDR3 coding DNA: TGTGCCAGTACACAGGGGGCTGAGACCCAGTACTTC. Based on the CDR3 plus reference TRBV2 and TRBJ2-5, the full variable domain is EPEVTQTPSHQVTQMGQEVILRCVPISNHLYFYWYRQILGQKVEFLVSFYNNEISEKSEIFDDQFSVERPDGSNFTLKIRSTKLEDSAMYFCASTQGAETQYFGPGTRLLVL.

In this sample, this clonotype turned up a few times. The rearrangement links TRBV28 to TRBJ1-5; 10 nucleotides line up with TRBD1. Germline loops: CDR1 MDHEN, CDR2 SYDVKM. V was clipped by 11 bases and J by 2 bases; unmatched bases: 9. The CDR3 loop spans 15 amino acids. The CDR3 bases are TGTGCCGCCGGGACAGGGGTTACTGGCAATCAGCCCCAGCATTTT. Translation: CAAGTGVTGNQPQHF.

This clonotype was seen only a few times. This chain connects TRBV20-1 to TRBJ2-1; 12 positions agree with TRBD2. The CDR3 sequence is 14 residues long. Losses at the gene ends were 6 bases for V and 6 bases for J; bases not matched to a gene: 6. Germline CDR1 reads DFQATT; CDR2 reads SNEGSKA (reference sequence). In nucleotides, the CDR3 is TGCAGTGCCAGGACTAGCGGGACCTCCAATGAGCAGTTCTTC. Amino acids: CSARTSGTSNEQFF.

This clonotype was found many times. The V and J genes are TRBV9 and TRBJ1-2; D may be TRBD1 (5 bases). The V end lost 0 bases, the J end lost 3 bases, and 12 bases lay between the germline ends. The germline CDR1 and CDR2 sequences are SGDLS and YYNGEE. The CDR3 runs 15 residues. The CDR3 DNA follows: TGTGCCAGCAGCGTAGGTCCAGTGGGGGACTATGGCTACACCTTC. Amino acid sequence: CASSVGPVGDYGYTF. The variable domain in full, completed from reference TRBV9 and TRBJ1-2, reads DSGVTQTPKHLITATGQRVTLRCSPRSGDLSVYWYQQSLDQGLQFLIQYYNGEERAKGNILERFSAQQFPDLHSELNLSSLELGDSALYFCASSVGPVGDYGYTFGSGTRLTVV.